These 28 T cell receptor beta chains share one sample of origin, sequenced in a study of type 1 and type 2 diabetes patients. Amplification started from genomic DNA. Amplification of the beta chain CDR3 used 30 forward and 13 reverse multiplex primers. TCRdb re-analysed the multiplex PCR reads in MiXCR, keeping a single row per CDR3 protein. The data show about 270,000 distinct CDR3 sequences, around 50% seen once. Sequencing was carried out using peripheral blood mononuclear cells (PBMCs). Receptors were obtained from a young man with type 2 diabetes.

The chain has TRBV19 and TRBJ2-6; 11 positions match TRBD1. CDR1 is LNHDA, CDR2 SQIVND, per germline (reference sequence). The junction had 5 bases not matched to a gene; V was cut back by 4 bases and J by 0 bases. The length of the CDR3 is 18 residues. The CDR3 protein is CASSTRGQGASGANVLTF. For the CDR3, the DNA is TGTGCCAGTAGTACCCGAGGACAGGGGGCCTCTGGGGCCAACGTCCTGACTTTC. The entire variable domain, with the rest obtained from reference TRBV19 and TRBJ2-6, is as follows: DGGITQSPKYLFRKEGQNVTLSCEQNLNHDAMYWYRQDPGQGLRLIYYSQIVNDFQKGDIAEGYSVSREKKESFPLTVTSAQKNPTAFYLCASSTRGQGASGANVLTFGAGSRLTVL.

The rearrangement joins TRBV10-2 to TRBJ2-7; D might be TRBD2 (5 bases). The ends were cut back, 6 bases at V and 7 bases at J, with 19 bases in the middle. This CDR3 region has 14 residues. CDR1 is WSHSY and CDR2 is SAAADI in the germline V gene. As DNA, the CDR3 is TGCGCCAGCAGCCAAGAGGGTCTATCCTGGGAGCAGTACTTC. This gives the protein CASSQEGLSWEQYF.

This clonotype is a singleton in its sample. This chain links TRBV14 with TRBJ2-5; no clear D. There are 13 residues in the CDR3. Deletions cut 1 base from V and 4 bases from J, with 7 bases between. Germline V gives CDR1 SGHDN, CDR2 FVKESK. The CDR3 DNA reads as TGTGCCAGCAGCCAAGGAGTTGGAGAGACCCAGTACTTC. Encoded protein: CASSQGVGETQYF.

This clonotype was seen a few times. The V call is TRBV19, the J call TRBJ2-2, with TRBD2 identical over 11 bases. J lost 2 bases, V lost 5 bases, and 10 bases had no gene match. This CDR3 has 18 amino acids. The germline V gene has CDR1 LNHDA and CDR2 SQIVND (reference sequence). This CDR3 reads CASSPQTTSGKNTGELFF. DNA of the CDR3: TGTGCCAGTAGTCCCCAGACGACTAGCGGGAAAAACACCGGGGAGCTGTTTTTT.

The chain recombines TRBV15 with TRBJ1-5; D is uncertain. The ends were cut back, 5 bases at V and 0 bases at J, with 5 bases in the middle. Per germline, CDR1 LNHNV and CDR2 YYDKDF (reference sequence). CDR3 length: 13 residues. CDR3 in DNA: TGTGCCACCAGCTTGGGTAGCAATCAGCCCCAGCATTTT. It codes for CATSLGSNQPQHF.

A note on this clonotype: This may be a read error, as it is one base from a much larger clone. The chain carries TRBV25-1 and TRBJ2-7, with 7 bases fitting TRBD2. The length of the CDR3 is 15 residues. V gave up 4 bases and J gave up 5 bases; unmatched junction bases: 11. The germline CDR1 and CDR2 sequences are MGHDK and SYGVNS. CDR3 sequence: CASSGGREGLHEQYF. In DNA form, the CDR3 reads TGTGCCAGCAGTGGGGGGAGGGAGGGCCTCCACGAGCAGTACTTC.

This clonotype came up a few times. The CDR3: CASGLGWGLAGDEQFF. Here the CDR3 DNA reads TGTGCTAGTGGCTTAGGGTGGGGACTAGCGGGTGATGAGCAGTTCTTC. This sequence joins TRBV12-5 and TRBJ2-1, with 12 bases fitting TRBD2. In germline, CDR1 is LGHNT, CDR2 FRNRAP. There are 16 residues in the CDR3. J was trimmed by 8 bases and V by 6 bases; bases with no gene match: 11. Supplemented by reference TRBV12-5 and TRBJ2-1, the full variable domain reads DARVTQTPRHKVTEMGQEVTMRCQPILGHNTVFWYRQTMMQGLELLAYFRNRAPLDDSGMPKDRFSAEMPDATLATLKIQPSEPRDSAVYFCASGLGWGLAGDEQFFGPGTRLTVL.

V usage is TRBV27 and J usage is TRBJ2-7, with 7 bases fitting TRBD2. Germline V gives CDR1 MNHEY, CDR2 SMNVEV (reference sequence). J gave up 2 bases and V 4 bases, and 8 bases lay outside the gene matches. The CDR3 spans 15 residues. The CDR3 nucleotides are TGTGCCAGCAGTTGGGGGGGTTTTAATCCCTACGAGCAGTACTTC. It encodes CASSWGGFNPYEQYF.

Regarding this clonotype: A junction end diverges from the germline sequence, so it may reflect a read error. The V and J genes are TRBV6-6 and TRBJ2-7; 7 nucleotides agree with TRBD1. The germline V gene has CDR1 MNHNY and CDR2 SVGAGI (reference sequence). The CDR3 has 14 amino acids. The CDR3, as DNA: TGCGCCATCAGCCCGGGACAGAACTCCTACGAGCAGTACTTC. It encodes CAISPGQNSYEQYF.

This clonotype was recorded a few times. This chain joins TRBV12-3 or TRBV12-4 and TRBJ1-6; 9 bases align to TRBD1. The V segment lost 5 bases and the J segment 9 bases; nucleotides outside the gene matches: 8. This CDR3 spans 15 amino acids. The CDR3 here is CASSVLTGGVSPLHF. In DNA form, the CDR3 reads TGTGCCAGCAGTGTCCTAACAGGGGGCGTTTCACCCCTCCACTTT.

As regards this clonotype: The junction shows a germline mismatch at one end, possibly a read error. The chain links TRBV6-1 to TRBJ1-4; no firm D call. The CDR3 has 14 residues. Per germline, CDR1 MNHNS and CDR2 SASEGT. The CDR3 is CAISESGKHEKLFF. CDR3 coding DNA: TGTGCCATCAGTGAGTCGGGAAAACATGAAAAACTGTTTTTT.

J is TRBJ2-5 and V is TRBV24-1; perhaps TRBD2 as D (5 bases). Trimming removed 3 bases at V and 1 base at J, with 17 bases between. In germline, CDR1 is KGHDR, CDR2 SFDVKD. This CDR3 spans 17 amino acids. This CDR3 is CATSDDTRDSLQETQYF. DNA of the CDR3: TGTGCCACCAGTGATGACACTAGGGATTCTCTCCAAGAGACCCAGTACTTC.

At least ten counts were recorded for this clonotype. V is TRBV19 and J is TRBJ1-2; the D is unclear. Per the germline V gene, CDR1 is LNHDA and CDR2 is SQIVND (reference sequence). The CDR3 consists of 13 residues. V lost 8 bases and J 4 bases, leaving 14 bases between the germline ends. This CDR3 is CASGDGRIYGYTF. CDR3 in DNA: TGTGCCAGTGGAGATGGACGGATCTATGGCTACACCTTC.

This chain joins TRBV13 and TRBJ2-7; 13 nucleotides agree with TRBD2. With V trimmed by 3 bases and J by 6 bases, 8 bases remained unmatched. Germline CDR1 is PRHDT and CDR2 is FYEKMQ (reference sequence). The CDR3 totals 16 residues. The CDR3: CASSFGTSGTTPEQYF. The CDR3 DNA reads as TGTGCCAGCAGCTTCGGGACTAGCGGGACCACGCCCGAGCAGTACTTC.

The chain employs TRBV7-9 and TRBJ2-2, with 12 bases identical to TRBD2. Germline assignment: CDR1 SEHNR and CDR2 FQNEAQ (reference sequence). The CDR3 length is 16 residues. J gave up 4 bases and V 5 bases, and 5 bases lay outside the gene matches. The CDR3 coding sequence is TGTGCCAGCAGCCTTCCGGGACTAGCGGGCACCGGGGAGCTGTTTTTT. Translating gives CASSLPGLAGTGELFF.

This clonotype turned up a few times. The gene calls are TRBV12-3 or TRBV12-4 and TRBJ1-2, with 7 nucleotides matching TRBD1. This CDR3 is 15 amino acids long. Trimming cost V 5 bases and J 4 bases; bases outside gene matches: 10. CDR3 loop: CASSIRDSTSYGYTF. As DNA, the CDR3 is TGTGCCAGCAGTATCCGGGACAGCACGTCCTATGGCTACACCTTC.

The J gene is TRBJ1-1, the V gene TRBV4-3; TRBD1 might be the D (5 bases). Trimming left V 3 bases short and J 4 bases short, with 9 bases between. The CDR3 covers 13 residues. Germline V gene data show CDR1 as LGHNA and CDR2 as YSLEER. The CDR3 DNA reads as TGCGCCAGCAGCCAGGGGCGTTTCACTGAAGCTTTCTTT. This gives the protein CASSQGRFTEAFF.

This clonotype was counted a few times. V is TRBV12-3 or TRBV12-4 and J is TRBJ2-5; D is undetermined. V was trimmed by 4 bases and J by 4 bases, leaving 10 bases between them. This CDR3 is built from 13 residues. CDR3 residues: CASSSLPRETQYF. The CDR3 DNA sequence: TGTGCCAGCAGTTCTCTCCCTAGAGAGACCCAGTACTTC.

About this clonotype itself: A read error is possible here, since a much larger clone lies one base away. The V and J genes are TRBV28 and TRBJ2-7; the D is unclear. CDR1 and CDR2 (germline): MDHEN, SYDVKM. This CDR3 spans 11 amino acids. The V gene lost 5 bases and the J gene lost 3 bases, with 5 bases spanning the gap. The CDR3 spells CASSAHYEQYF. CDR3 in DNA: TGTGCCAGCAGTGCCCACTACGAGCAGTACTTC.

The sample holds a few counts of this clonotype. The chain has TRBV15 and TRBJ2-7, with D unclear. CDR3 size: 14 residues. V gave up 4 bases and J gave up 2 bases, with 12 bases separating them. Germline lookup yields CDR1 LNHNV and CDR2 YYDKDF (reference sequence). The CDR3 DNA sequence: TGTGCCACCAGCACGCCCGGGCCTCCCTACGAGCAGTACTTC. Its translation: CATSTPGPPYEQYF. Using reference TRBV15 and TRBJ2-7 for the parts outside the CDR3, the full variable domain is DAMVIQNPRYQVTQFGKPVTLSCSQTLNHNVMYWYQQKSSQAPKLLFHYYDKDFNNEADTPDNFQSRRPNTSFCFLDIRSPGLGDTAMYLCATSTPGPPYEQYFGPGTRLTVT.

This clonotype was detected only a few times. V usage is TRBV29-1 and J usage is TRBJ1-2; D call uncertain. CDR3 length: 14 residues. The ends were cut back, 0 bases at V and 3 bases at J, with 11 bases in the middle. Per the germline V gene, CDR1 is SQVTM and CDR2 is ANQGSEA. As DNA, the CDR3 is TGCAGCGTTGAAGATCTTGGGTGGGACTATGGCTACACCTTC. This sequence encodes CSVEDLGWDYGYTF.

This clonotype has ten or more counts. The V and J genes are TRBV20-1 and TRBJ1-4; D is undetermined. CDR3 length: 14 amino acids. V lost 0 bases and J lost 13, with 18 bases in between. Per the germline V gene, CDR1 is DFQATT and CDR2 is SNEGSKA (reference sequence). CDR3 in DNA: TGCAGTGCTAGAGATCCATTCGAATCCATGGGACTGTTTTTT. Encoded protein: CSARDPFESMGLFF.

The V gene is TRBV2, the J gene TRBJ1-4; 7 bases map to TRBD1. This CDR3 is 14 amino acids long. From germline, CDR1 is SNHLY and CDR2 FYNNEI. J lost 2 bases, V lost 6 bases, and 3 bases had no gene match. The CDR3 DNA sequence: TGTGCCAGCAGACCGGGACAGACTAATGAAAAACTGTTTTTT. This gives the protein CASRPGQTNEKLFF.

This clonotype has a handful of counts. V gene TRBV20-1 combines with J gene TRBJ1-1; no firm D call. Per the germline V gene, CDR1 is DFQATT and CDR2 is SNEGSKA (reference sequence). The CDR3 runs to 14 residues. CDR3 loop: CQTGSPLSNTEAFF. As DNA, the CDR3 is TGCCAGACCGGCTCCCCCCTTTCGAACACTGAAGCTTTCTTT.

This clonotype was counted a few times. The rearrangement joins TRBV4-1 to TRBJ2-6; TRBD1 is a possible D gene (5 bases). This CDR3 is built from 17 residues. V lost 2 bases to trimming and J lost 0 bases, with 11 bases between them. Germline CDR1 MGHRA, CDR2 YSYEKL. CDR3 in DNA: TGCGCCAGCAGCCAAAAGATCAGGGTCTCTGGGGCCAACGTCCTGACTTTC. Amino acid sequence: CASSQKIRVSGANVLTF.

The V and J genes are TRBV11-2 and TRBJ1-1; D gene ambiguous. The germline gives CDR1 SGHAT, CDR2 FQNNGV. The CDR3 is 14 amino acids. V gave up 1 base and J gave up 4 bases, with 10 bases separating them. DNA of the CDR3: TGTGCCAGCAGCTTAGTCAGCCAAGGCACTGAAGCTTTCTTT. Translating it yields CASSLVSQGTEAFF.

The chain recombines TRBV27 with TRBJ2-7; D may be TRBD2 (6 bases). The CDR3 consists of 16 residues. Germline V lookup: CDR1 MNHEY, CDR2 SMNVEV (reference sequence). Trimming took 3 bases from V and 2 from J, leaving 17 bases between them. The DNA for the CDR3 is TGTGCCAGCAGTTTCGGGGAGGCAGGGAGCACCTACGAGCAGTACTTC. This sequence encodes CASSFGEAGSTYEQYF.

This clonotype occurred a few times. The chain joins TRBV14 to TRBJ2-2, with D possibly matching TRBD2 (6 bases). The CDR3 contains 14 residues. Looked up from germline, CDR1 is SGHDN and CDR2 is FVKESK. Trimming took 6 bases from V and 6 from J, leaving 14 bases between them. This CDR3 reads CASSDGGGAGELFF. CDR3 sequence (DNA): TGTGCCAGCAGTGACGGCGGAGGGGCCGGGGAGCTGTTTTTT.